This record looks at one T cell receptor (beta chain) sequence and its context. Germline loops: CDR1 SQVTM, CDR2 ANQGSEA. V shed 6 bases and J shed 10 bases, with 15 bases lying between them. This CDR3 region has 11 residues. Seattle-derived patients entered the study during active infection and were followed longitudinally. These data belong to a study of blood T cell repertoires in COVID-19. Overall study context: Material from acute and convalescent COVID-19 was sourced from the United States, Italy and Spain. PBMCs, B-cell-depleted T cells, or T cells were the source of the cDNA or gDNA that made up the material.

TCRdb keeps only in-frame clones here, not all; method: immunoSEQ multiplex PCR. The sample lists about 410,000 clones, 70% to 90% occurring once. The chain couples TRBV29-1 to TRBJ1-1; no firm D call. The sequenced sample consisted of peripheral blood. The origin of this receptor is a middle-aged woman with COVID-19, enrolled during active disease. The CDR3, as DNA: TGCAGCGTCGAACGGGGTGTCGGAGCTTTCTTT. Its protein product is CSVERGVGAFF. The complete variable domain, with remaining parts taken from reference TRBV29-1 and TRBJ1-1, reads SAVISQKPSRDICQRGTSLTIQCQVDSQVTMMFWYRQQPGQSLTLIATANQGSEATYESGFVIDKFPISRPNLTFSTLTVSNMSPEDSSIYLCSVERGVGAFFGQGTRLTVV.